The rows below give T cell receptor beta chains drawn from one sample of a study of T-cell reconstitution after alpha-beta-depleted transplantation in children. TCRdb re-called the PCR reads through MiXCR, storing one row per CDR3 protein. The sample lists some 350,000 distinct CDR3 sequences; roughly 15% were seen once. This sample comprised PBMCs, mostly from graft donor cells, obtained 360 days after TCRalphabeta/CD19-depleted stem cell transplant. These receptors were taken from a male patient aged 2-10 years who had a stem cell transplant for acute lymphoblastic leukemia, so the T cells may come from the graft donor. The CDR3 runs from the conserved cysteine through the conserved F or W. The D gene is left open where the match is weak. Clone size is not always given. Where it is, it says once, few, many or a class for expanded clones.

D gene | J gene | clone size | V gene | CDR3 DNA | CDR3 protein
. | TRBJ2-3 | many | TRBV20-1 | TGCAGTGCTAAGGGTCGGGAGATCAGAGATACGCAGTATTTT | CSAKGREIRDTQYF
TRBD2 | TRBJ2-7 | . | TRBV6-5 | TGTGCCAGCAGTTACCGCGGGGAGGGACGGTACGAGCAGTACTTC | CASSYRGEGRYEQYF
. | TRBJ1-4 | few | TRBV29-1 | TGCAGCGTCGCCTACAGCGTGCGGAATGAAAAACTGTTTTTT | CSVAYSVRNEKLFF
. | TRBJ1-5 | many | TRBV28 | TGTGCCACCAGGGAGACAGGCAATCAGCCCCAGCATTTT | CATRETGNQPQHF
. | TRBJ2-7 | . | TRBV5-1 | TGCGCCAGCAGCTTGCTCGGGACACGAGGTCCGTACGAGCAGTACTTC | CASSLLGTRGPYEQYF
. | TRBJ2-7 | few | TRBV10-3 | TGTGCCATCGGGGGGGGCGCCTTAAGTTACGAGCAGTACTTC | CAIGGGALSYEQYF
. | TRBJ2-1 | many | TRBV4-1 | TGCGCCAGCAGCCAAGATTCTGGCGGTTACAATGAGCAGTTCTTC | CASSQDSGGYNEQFF
TRBD2 | TRBJ2-7 | . | TRBV7-8 | TGTGCCAGCAGCTTAGGGGTCGGGCTAGCGGGAGGAAGGACGGCCGAGCAGTACTTC | CASSLGVGLAGGRTAEQYF
. | TRBJ2-5 | few | TRBV5-5 | TGTGCCAGCAGTACGGCGCAGGGGGGAGAGACCCAGTACTTC | CASSTAQGGETQYF
. | TRBJ1-6 | few | TRBV25-1 | TGTGCCAGCAGACCAGGACTGACGGGTAATTCACCCCTCCACTTT | CASRPGLTGNSPLHF
. | TRBJ2-7 | few | TRBV6-1 | TGTGCCAGCAGTGAATTCCCACCCTCTACGAGTTTTCAGTACTTC | CASSEFPPSTSFQYF
TRBD2 | TRBJ2-3 | many | TRBV7-9 | TGTGCCAGCAGTCGTAGCGGGACTAGCACAGATACGCAGTATTTT | CASSRSGTSTDTQYF
. | TRBJ1-5 | few | TRBV4-3 | TGCGCCAGCAGCCAGCCGGGCCAAGGACCGAGTGGCAATCAGCCCCAGCATTTT | CASSQPGQGPSGNQPQHF
. | TRBJ2-5 | many | TRBV5-1 | TGCGCCAGCAGTAGGCAGTTCAGAGAGACCCAGTACTTC | CASSRQFRETQYF
TRBD2 | TRBJ2-1 | . | TRBV4-3 | TGCGCCAGCAGCCAAGATAGCGGGAGTCTCTACAATGAGCAGTTATTC | CASSQDSGSLYNEQLF